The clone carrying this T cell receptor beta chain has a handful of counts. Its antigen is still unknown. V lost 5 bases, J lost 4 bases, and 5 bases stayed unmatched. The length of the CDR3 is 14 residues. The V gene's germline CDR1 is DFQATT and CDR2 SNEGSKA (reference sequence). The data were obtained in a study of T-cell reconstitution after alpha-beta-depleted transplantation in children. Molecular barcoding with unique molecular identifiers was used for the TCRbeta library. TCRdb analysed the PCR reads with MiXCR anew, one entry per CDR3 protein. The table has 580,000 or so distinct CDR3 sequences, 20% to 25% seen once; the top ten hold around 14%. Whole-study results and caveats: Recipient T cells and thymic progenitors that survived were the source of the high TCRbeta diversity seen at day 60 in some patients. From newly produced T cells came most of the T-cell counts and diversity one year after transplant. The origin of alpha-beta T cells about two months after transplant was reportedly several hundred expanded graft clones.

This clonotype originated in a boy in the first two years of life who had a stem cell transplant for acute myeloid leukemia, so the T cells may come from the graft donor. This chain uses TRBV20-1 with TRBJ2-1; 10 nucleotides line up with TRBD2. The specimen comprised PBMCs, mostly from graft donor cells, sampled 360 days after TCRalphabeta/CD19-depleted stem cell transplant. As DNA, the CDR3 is TGCAGTGCTGAGCGGGGGGGCAGATACAATGAGCAGTTCTTC. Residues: CSAERGGRYNEQFF.